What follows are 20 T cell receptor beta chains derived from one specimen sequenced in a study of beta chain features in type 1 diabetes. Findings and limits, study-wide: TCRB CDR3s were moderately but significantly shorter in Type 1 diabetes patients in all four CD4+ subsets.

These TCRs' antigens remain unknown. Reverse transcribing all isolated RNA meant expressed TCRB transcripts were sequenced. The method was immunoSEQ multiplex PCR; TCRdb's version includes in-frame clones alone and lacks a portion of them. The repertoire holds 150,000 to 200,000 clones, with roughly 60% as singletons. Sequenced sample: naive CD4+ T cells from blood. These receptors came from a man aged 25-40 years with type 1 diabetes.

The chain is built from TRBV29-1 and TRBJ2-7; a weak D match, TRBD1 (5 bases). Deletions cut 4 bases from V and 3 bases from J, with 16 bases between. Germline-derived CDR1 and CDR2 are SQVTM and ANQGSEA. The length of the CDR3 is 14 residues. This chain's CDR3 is CSVGPGQGVYEQYF. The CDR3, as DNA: TGCAGCGTTGGGCCAGGGCAAGGGGTCTACGAGCAGTACTTC.

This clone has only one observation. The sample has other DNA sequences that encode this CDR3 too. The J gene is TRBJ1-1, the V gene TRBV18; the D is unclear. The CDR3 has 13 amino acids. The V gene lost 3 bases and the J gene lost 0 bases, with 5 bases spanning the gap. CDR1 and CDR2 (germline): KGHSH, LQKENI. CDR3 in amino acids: CASSPSVNTEAFF. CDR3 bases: TGTGCCAGCTCACCGTCGGTGAACACTGAAGCTTTCTTT. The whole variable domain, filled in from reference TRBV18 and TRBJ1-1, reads NAGVMQNPRHLVRRRGQEARLRCSPMKGHSHVYWYRQLPEEGLKFMVYLQKENIIDESGMPKERFSAEFPKEGPSILRIQQVVRGDSAAYFCASSPSVNTEAFFGQGTRLTVV.

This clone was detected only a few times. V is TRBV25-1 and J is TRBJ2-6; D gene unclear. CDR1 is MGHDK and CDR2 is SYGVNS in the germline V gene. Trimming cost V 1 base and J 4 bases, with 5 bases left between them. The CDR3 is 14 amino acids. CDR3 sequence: CASSEWTGANVLTF. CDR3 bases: TGTGCCAGCAGTGAATGGACGGGGGCCAACGTCCTGACTTTC.

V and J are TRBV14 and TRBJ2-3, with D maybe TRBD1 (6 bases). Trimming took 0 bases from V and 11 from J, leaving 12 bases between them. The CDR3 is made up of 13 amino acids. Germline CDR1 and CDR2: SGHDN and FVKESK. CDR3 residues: CASSQDPGERQYF. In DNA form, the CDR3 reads TGTGCCAGCAGCCAAGACCCAGGGGAGCGGCAGTATTTT.

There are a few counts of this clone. CDR3 coding DNA: TGTGCCAGCAGTACGGACGGTACAGATACGCAGTATTTT. This sequence encodes CASSTDGTDTQYF. The chain carries TRBV6-6 and TRBJ2-3, with D uncertain. The CDR3 runs 13 residues. V lost 5 bases to trimming and J lost 3 bases, with 9 bases between them. Germline CDR1 and CDR2: MNHNY and SVGAGI (reference sequence).

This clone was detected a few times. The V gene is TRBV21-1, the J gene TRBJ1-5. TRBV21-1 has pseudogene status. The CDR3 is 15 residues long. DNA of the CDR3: TGTGCCAGCAGGGGGAAAGGAGCGACGGATCAGCCCCAGCATTTT. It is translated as CASRGKGATDQPQHF.

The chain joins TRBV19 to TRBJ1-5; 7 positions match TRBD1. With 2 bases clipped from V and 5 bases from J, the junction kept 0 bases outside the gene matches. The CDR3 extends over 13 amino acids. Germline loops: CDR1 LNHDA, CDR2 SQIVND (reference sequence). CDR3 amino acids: CASSIQGDQPQHF. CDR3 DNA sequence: TGTGCCAGTAGTATACAGGGGGATCAGCCCCAGCATTTT.

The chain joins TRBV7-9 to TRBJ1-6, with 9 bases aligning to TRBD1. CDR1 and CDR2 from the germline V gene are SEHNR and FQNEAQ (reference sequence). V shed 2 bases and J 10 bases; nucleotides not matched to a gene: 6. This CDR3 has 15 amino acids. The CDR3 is CASSLMGQGYSPLHF. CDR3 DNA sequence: TGTGCCAGCAGCTTAATGGGACAGGGTTACTCACCCCTCCACTTT.

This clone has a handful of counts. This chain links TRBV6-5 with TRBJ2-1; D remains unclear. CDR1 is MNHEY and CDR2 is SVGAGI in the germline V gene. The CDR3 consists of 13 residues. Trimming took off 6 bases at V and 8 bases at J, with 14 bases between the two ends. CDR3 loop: CASRPTLLYEQFF. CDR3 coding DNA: TGTGCCAGCAGACCCACACTGCTCTATGAGCAGTTCTTC.

CDR3 in DNA: TGTGCCAGCAGTCCCCCGGGACTTGAAGCTTTCTTT. Amino acid sequence: CASSPPGLEAFF. The rearrangement links TRBV28 to TRBJ1-1; tentative D call: TRBD1 (5 bases). The ends were cut back, 5 bases at V and 7 bases at J, with 11 bases in the middle. Germline V gives CDR1 MDHEN, CDR2 SYDVKM. CDR3 size: 12 residues.

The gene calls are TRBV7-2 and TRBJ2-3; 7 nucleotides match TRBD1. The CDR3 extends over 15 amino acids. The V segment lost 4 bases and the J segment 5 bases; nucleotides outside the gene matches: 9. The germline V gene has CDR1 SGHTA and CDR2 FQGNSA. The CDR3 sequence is CASSWTGTVGDTQYF. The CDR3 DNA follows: TGTGCCAGCAGCTGGACCGGGACAGTCGGAGATACGCAGTATTTT.

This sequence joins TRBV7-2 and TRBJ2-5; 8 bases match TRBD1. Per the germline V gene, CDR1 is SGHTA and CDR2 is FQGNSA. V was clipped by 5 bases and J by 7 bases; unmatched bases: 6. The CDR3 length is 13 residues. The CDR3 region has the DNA TGTGCCAGCAGCACGGGACAGGAGGGGACCCAGTACTTC. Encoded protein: CASSTGQEGTQYF.

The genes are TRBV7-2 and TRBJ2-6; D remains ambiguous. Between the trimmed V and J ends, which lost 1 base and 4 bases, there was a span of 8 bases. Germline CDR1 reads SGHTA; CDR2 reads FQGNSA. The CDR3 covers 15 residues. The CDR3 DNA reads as TGTGCCAGCAGCTTAGAGTGGTCAGGGGCCAACGTCCTGACTTTC. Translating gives CASSLEWSGANVLTF. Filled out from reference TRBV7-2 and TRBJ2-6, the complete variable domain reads GAGVSQSPSNKVTEKGKDVELRCDPISGHTALYWYRQSLGQGLEFLIYFQGNSAPDKSGLPSDRFSAERTGGSVSTLTIQRTQQEDSAVYLCASSLEWSGANVLTFGAGSRLTVL.

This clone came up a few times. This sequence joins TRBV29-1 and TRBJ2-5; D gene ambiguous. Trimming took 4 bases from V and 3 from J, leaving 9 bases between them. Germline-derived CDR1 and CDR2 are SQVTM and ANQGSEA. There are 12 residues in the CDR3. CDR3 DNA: TGCAGCGTTGGGGCAGGCGAAGAGACCCAGTACTTC. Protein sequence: CSVGAGEETQYF.

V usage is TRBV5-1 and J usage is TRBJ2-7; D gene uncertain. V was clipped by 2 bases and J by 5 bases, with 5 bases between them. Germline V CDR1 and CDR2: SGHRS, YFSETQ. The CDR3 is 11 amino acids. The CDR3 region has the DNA TGCGCCAGCAGCTTCGACAACGAGCAGTACTTC. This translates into CASSFDNEQYF. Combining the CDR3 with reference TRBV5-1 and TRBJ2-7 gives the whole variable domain KAGVTQTPRYLIKTRGQQVTLSCSPISGHRSVSWYQQTPGQGLQFLFEYFSETQRNKGNFPGRFSGRQFSNSRSEMNVSTLELGDSALYLCASSFDNEQYFGPGTRLTVT.

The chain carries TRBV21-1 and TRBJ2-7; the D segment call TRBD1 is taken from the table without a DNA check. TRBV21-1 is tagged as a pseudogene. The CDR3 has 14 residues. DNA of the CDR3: TGTGCCAGCAGGGGACAGGGGGTCTCCTACGAGCAGTACTTC. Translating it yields CASRGQGVSYEQYF.

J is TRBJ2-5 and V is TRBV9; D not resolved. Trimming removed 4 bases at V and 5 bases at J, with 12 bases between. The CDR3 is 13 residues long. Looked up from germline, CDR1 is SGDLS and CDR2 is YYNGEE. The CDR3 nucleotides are TGTGCCAGCAGCACCTCCCCCTTTGAGACCCAGTACTTC. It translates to CASSTSPFETQYF.

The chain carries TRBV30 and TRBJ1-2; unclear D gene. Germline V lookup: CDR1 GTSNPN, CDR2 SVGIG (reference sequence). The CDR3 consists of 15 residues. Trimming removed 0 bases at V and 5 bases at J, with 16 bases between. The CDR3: CAWSVGGTTGYGYTF. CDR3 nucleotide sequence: TGTGCCTGGAGTGTGGGCGGAACAACGGGATATGGCTACACCTTC. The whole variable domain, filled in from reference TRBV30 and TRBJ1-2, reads SQTIHQWPATLVQPVGSPLSLECTVEGTSNPNLYWYRQAAGRGLQLLFYSVGIGQISSEVPQNLSASRPQDRQFILSSKKLLLSDSGFYLCAWSVGGTTGYGYTFGSGTRLTVV.

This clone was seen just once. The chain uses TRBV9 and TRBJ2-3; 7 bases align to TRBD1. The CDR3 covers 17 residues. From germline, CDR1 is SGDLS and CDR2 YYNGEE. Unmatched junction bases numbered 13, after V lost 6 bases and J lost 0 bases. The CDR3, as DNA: TGTGCCAGCAACCGGGACAGCAGCATCTTTAGCACAGATACGCAGTATTTT. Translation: CASNRDSSIFSTDTQYF.

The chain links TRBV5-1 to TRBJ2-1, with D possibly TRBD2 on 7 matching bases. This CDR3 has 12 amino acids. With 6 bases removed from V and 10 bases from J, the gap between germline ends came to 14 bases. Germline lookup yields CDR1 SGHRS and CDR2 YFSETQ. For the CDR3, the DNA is TGCGCCAGCACCGAAGGGGGGGACGAGCAGTTCTTC. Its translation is CASTEGGDEQFF.